The rows below give T cell receptor beta chains drawn from one sample of a study of Graves' ophthalmopathy and Graves' hyperthyroidism. TCRdb processed the multiplex PCR reads anew with MiXCR; each CDR3 protein has one entry. This repertoire shows 500,000 to 700,000 distinct CDR3 sequences, under 45% found once; its top ten account for 4% to 5%. The sample was peripheral blood or thyroid tissue (not recorded which). All receptors come from an adult man with Graves' hyperthyroidism. The CDR3 runs from the conserved cysteine through the conserved F or W. The D gene is left open where the match is weak. Rows give clone size only sometimes, using once, few, many, or a class for an expanded clone.

v_call: TRBV7-2; d_call: -; j_call: TRBJ2-3; cdr3_length: 16; clone_size: -; cdr3_aa: CASSLSRRGGTDTQYF; cdr3_nt: TGTGCCAGCAGTTTATCGAGACGGGGTGGGACAGATACGCAGTATTTT
v_call: TRBV19; d_call: -; j_call: TRBJ1-5; cdr3_length: 13; clone_size: -; cdr3_aa: CASDRTIVQPQHF; cdr3_nt: TGTGCCAGTGATCGGACGATCGTGCAGCCCCAGCATTTT
v_call: TRBV20-1; d_call: TRBD2; j_call: TRBJ2-7; cdr3_length: 15; clone_size: -; cdr3_aa: CSARTLAGGANEQYF; cdr3_nt: TGCAGTGCTCGGACCCTAGCGGGGGGAGCCAATGAGCAGTACTTC
v_call: TRBV25-1; d_call: TRBD1; j_call: TRBJ2-7; cdr3_length: 15; clone_size: -; cdr3_aa: CASSEPGQGNDEQYF; cdr3_nt: TGTGCCAGCAGTGAGCCGGGACAGGGGAACGACGAGCAGTACTTC
v_call: TRBV7-9; d_call: -; j_call: TRBJ2-3; cdr3_length: 17; clone_size: -; cdr3_aa: CASSTRGLVASTDTQYF; cdr3_nt: TGTGCCAGCAGCACTCGGGGCCTAGTGGCTAGCACAGATACGCAGTATTTT
v_call: TRBV15; d_call: TRBD2; j_call: TRBJ2-5; cdr3_length: 15; clone_size: -; cdr3_aa: CATSRASGIAEAQYF; cdr3_nt: TGTGCCACCAGCAGAGCTAGCGGGATAGCAGAGGCCCAGTACTTC
v_call: TRBV15; d_call: -; j_call: TRBJ1-1; cdr3_length: 14; clone_size: -; cdr3_aa: CATRGQVQETLAFF; cdr3_nt: TGTGCCACCAGGGGGCAAGTGCAAGAGACATTAGCTTTCTTT
v_call: TRBV4-2; d_call: -; j_call: TRBJ2-5; cdr3_length: 17; clone_size: few; cdr3_aa: CASSQGIKDRDKETQYF; cdr3_nt: TGTGCCAGCAGCCAAGGTATCAAGGACAGAGATAAAGAGACCCAGTACTTC
v_call: TRBV29-1; d_call: TRBD1; j_call: TRBJ2-7; cdr3_length: 11; clone_size: -; cdr3_aa: CRRDRVREQYF; cdr3_nt: TGCAGAAGGGACAGGGTCCGCGAGCAGTACTTC
v_call: TRBV6-5; d_call: -; j_call: TRBJ1-2; cdr3_length: 11; clone_size: many; cdr3_aa: CASSFHGLDTF; cdr3_nt: TGTGCCAGCAGCTTCCACGGATTGGACACCTTC
v_call: TRBV29-1; d_call: -; j_call: TRBJ1-4; cdr3_length: 14; clone_size: many; cdr3_aa: CSVSRGGLNEKLFF; cdr3_nt: TGCAGCGTCTCCCGGGGGGGACTTAATGAAAAACTGTTTTTT
v_call: TRBV10-3; d_call: -; j_call: TRBJ1-2; cdr3_length: 14; clone_size: many; cdr3_aa: CAISETGDTYGYTF; cdr3_nt: TGTGCCATCAGTGAGACGGGTGACACTTATGGCTACACCTTC
v_call: TRBV13; d_call: -; j_call: TRBJ1-2; cdr3_length: 14; clone_size: many; cdr3_aa: CASSLWDGGGGYTF; cdr3_nt: TGTGCCAGCAGCTTATGGGATGGGGGCGGGGGCTACACCTTC
v_call: TRBV10-2; d_call: TRBD2; j_call: TRBJ2-1; cdr3_length: 15; clone_size: -; cdr3_aa: CASRDLAGGPNEQFF; cdr3_nt: TGCGCCAGCAGGGACCTAGCGGGGGGGCCGAATGAGCAGTTCTTC
v_call: TRBV25-1; d_call: -; j_call: TRBJ2-7; cdr3_length: 14; clone_size: once; cdr3_aa: CASSEGTSTYEQYF; cdr3_nt: TGTGCCAGCAGTGAAGGGACGTCAACCTACGAGCAGTACTTC
v_call: TRBV12-3/TRBV12-4; d_call: TRBD2; j_call: TRBJ2-7; cdr3_length: 17; clone_size: many; cdr3_aa: CASSLARGLADPYEQYF; cdr3_nt: TGTGCCAGCAGTTTAGCGAGGGGACTAGCGGATCCCTACGAGCAGTACTTC
v_call: TRBV5-1; d_call: -; j_call: TRBJ2-5; cdr3_length: 16; clone_size: many; cdr3_aa: CASSLGVQPSAETQYF; cdr3_nt: TGCGCCAGCAGCTTGGGAGTACAACCTAGCGCGGAGACCCAGTACTTC
v_call: TRBV19; d_call: TRBD1; j_call: TRBJ2-5; cdr3_length: 15; clone_size: many; cdr3_aa: CASSHGTGGKETQYF; cdr3_nt: TGTGCCAGTAGTCACGGGACAGGGGGTAAAGAGACCCAGTACTTC
v_call: TRBV10-3; d_call: -; j_call: TRBJ1-1; cdr3_length: 11; clone_size: -; cdr3_aa: CASRENNEQFF; cdr3_nt: TGTGCCTCCCGGGAGAACAATGAGCAGTTCTTT
v_call: TRBV6-5; d_call: -; j_call: TRBJ2-6; cdr3_length: 16; clone_size: many; cdr3_aa: CASSTNDGSGANVLTF; cdr3_nt: TGTGCCAGCAGTACAAACGACGGCTCTGGGGCCAACGTCCTGACTTTC
v_call: TRBV6-5; d_call: -; j_call: TRBJ1-1; cdr3_length: 14; clone_size: -; cdr3_aa: CASSAGAGDTEAFF; cdr3_nt: TGTGCCAGCAGTGCGGGAGCTGGGGACACTGAAGCTTTCTTT
v_call: TRBV10-3; d_call: -; j_call: TRBJ2-1; cdr3_length: 17; clone_size: -; cdr3_aa: CAISDERTLSSYNEQFF; cdr3_nt: TGTGCCATCAGTGACGAACGGACACTTAGCTCCTACAATGAGCAGTTCTTC
v_call: TRBV6-6; d_call: -; j_call: TRBJ1-1; cdr3_length: 15; clone_size: -; cdr3_aa: CASSPGQRDHTEAFF; cdr3_nt: TGTGCCAGCAGTCCCGGACAGCGCGATCACACTGAAGCTTTCTTT
v_call: TRBV24-1; d_call: -; j_call: TRBJ2-7; cdr3_length: 14; clone_size: few; cdr3_aa: CASRGGGAPYEQYF; cdr3_nt: TGTGCCTCTCGCGGAGGGGGCGCACCCTACGAGCAGTACTTC
v_call: TRBV20-1; d_call: TRBD1; j_call: TRBJ1-1; cdr3_length: 15; clone_size: -; cdr3_aa: CSASSPDRMNTEAFF; cdr3_nt: TGCAGTGCCAGCAGCCCGGACAGGATGAACACTGAAGCTTTCTTT
v_call: TRBV10-2; d_call: -; j_call: TRBJ2-7; cdr3_length: 12; clone_size: -; cdr3_aa: CASGVTNYEQYF; cdr3_nt: TGCGCCAGCGGCGTCACAAACTACGAGCAGTACTTC
v_call: TRBV15; d_call: TRBD2; j_call: TRBJ2-7; cdr3_length: 14; clone_size: many; cdr3_aa: CATSRDGTRYEQYF; cdr3_nt: TGTGCCACCAGCAGAGATGGGACTAGATACGAGCAGTACTTC
v_call: TRBV10-2; d_call: -; j_call: TRBJ1-1; cdr3_length: 13; clone_size: many; cdr3_aa: CASGVGENTEAFF; cdr3_nt: TGCGCCAGCGGGGTCGGGGAAAACACTGAAGCTTTCTTT
v_call: TRBV7-2; d_call: -; j_call: TRBJ2-5; cdr3_length: 14; clone_size: once; cdr3_aa: CASSKGLPQETQYF; cdr3_nt: TGTGCCAGCAGTAAGGGACTCCCACAAGAGACCCAGTACTTC
v_call: TRBV20-1; d_call: -; j_call: TRBJ2-7; cdr3_length: 12; clone_size: -; cdr3_aa: CSARDQAIEQYF; cdr3_nt: TGCAGTGCTAGAGACCAGGCCATCGAGCAGTACTTC
v_call: TRBV10-1; d_call: -; j_call: TRBJ1-1; cdr3_length: 12; clone_size: many; cdr3_aa: CASSEGVTEAFF; cdr3_nt: TGCGCCAGCAGCGAGGGAGTCACTGAAGCTTTCTTT
v_call: TRBV29-1; d_call: TRBD2; j_call: TRBJ2-7; cdr3_length: 11; clone_size: -; cdr3_aa: CSVGGGGQQYF; cdr3_nt: TGCAGCGTTGGCGGGGGGGGGCAGCAGTACTTC